Listed below are T cell receptor beta chains from one sample, sequenced in a study of blood T cell repertoires in COVID-19. Using immunoSEQ multiplex PCR, the repertoire was profiled, and TCRdb retains in-frame clones only, with some absent. The sample records roughly 320,000 clones, 70% to 90% being singletons. The sequenced sample was PBMCs or T cells enriched from blood (not recorded which). The receptors shown here come from a man aged 25 to 45 who had recovered from COVID-19. Both conserved end residues are trimmed from each CDR3. The order of the fields is D gene, J gene, V gene, CDR3 protein. D genes are given only for firm matches.

D: TRBD1; J: TRBJ1-2; V: TRBV6-1; CDR3: ASSDRQGGFYGYT
D: -; J: TRBJ2-3; V: TRBV12-3/TRBV12-4; CDR3: ASSFADTQY
D: -; J: TRBJ2-4; V: TRBV24-1; CDR3: ATPLWDIPYVQY
D: TRBD1; J: TRBJ1-2; V: TRBV5-5; CDR3: ASSLIPGQGAHYGYT
D: -; J: TRBJ2-3; V: TRBV7-8; CDR3: ASTKRAPPDTQY
D: -; J: TRBJ1-1; V: TRBV13; CDR3: ASSLVGDPTEAF
D: -; J: TRBJ1-4; V: TRBV7-9; CDR3: ASSSGSTNEKLF
D: -; J: TRBJ2-7; V: TRBV7-8; CDR3: ASSPSRSYEQY
D: -; J: TRBJ2-3; V: TRBV7-8; CDR3: ASSLPRLEPSATQY
D: -; J: TRBJ2-1; V: TRBV5-1; CDR3: ASSLSGAGPYNEQF
D: -; J: TRBJ2-7; V: TRBV7-6; CDR3: ASSLARGSYEQY
D: TRBD2; J: TRBJ2-7; V: TRBV5-1; CDR3: ASSSGIAGGNSYEQY
D: -; J: TRBJ2-5; V: TRBV5-1; CDR3: ASSLAGVETQY
D: -; J: TRBJ1-2; V: TRBV30; CDR3: AWSVGEGGYGYT
D: TRBD1; J: TRBJ1-4; V: TRBV28; CDR3: ASSLLGTGTGEKLF
D: TRBD2; J: TRBJ2-3; V: TRBV28; CDR3: ASSLSLAGAIF
D: -; J: TRBJ2-2; V: TRBV19; CDR3: ASSIWRTSPGELF
D: -; J: TRBJ1-2; V: TRBV19; CDR3: ASIQGRNYGYT
D: TRBD1; J: TRBJ1-1; V: TRBV10-3; CDR3: AISEPTGSTEAF
D: TRBD1; J: TRBJ2-6; V: TRBV18; CDR3: ASSPATGEANVLT
D: -; J: TRBJ2-2; V: TRBV6-5; CDR3: ASWWSVSNTGELF
D: TRBD1; J: TRBJ2-4; V: TRBV18; CDR3: ASSSGQGAKNIQY
D: -; J: TRBJ1-3; V: TRBV3-1/TRBV3-2; CDR3: ASSREGAGNTIY
D: -; J: TRBJ1-1; V: TRBV14; CDR3: ASSQWGGAEAF
D: TRBD2; J: TRBJ2-3; V: TRBV6-5; CDR3: ASNPGLAASDTQY
D: TRBD1; J: TRBJ2-7; V: TRBV28; CDR3: ASTLAGTGLYEQY
D: -; J: TRBJ2-7; V: TRBV9; CDR3: ASSGGGGLSSYEQY